The rows below give T cell receptor beta chains drawn from one sample of a study of T-cell memory formation after mild COVID-19. In TCRdb, the 5' RACE reads were re-called with MiXCR into one record per CDR3 protein. The sample has over 300,000 distinct CDR3 sequences, less than 25% seen once. Sequenced material: PBMCs or a T cell subset sorted from them (not recorded which). These receptors were taken from a man in his late teens or twenties who had mild COVID-19 (a few samples of this study predate the infection). Cell type and time point are not known. CDR3s include the opening cysteine and the closing phenylalanine or tryptophan. The order of the fields is CDR3 DNA, CDR3 protein, J gene, clone size, D gene, V gene. The D gene is left open where the match is weak. Not every row has a clone size; where given, it reads once, few, many or a size class.

TGTGCCGCCGGGACAGGGTTCAATTCACCCCTCCACTTT | CAAGTGFNSPLHF | TRBJ1-6 | - | TRBD1 | TRBV10-3
TGTGCCAGCAGTGAATGGGGCAGGACGACCGGGGAGCTGTTTTTT | CASSEWGRTTGELFF | TRBJ2-2 | - | - | TRBV25-1
TGCGCCAGCAGCTACGGGACAGCGTTCTACGAGCAGTACTTC | CASSYGTAFYEQYF | TRBJ2-7 | once | TRBD1 | TRBV5-1
TGTGCCATCAGTGAGTCTAGCGGCGCCGCGGGCGGGGAGCTGTTTTTT | CAISESSGAAGGELFF | TRBJ2-2 | few | - | TRBV10-3
TGCAGTGCCCATCGCGGAAGGGGGACTGAAGCTTTCTTT | CSAHRGRGTEAFF | TRBJ1-1 | - | - | TRBV20-1
TGCGCCAGCAGCCCGGCTCTAGCGACTTCCACAGATACGCAGTATTTT | CASSPALATSTDTQYF | TRBJ2-3 | many | - | TRBV4-1
TGTGCCAGCAGGAGACAGGGACTATATGAGCAGTTCTTC | CASRRQGLYEQFF | TRBJ2-1 | few | - | TRBV5-6
TGTGCCAGCTCGCCTCGGACGCGGGCTGAAGCTTTCTTT | CASSPRTRAEAFF | TRBJ1-1 | - | - | TRBV18
TGTGCCAGCAGCTTTGGTGACGTCAATGAGCAGTTCTTC | CASSFGDVNEQFF | TRBJ2-1 | few | - | TRBV5-4
TGCAGCGCAAGGGTAAACTCCTACAATGAGCAGTTCTTC | CSARVNSYNEQFF | TRBJ2-1 | - | - | TRBV20-1
TGTGCCAGCAGCACCCCATACAATGAGCAGTTCTTC | CASSTPYNEQFF | TRBJ2-1 | - | - | TRBV7-9
TGTGCCAGCAGCCCATGGCGTACAGGGGGCACAGATACGCAGTATTTT | CASSPWRTGGTDTQYF | TRBJ2-3 | - | TRBD1 | TRBV7-2
TGTGCCAGCAGCGGGCCGTCCCTTTTTGAGCAGTACTTC | CASSGPSLFEQYF | TRBJ2-7 | - | - | TRBV25-1
TGCGCCAGCAGCCCATCCTCCGGGACGCCTACCCCTCCCGAGCAGTACTTC | CASSPSSGTPTPPEQYF | TRBJ2-7 | - | - | TRBV5-1
TGTGCCAGCAGTTATTGGGCCAGCCAAGAGACCCAGTACTTC | CASSYWASQETQYF | TRBJ2-5 | - | - | TRBV6-2/TRBV6-3
TGTGCCAGCATCGAAACATCGGGGACTGAAGCTTTCTTT | CASIETSGTEAFF | TRBJ1-1 | - | - | TRBV28
TGTGCCAGCAGCTTAGGGGAGTACTATGGCTACACCTTC | CASSLGEYYGYTF | TRBJ1-2 | - | - | TRBV7-9
TGTGCCAGCTACAGTCTCTACAATGAGCAGTTCTTC | CASYSLYNEQFF | TRBJ2-1 | few | - | TRBV27
TGTGCCAGCAGCCAAGGGCTACTTAGACGCGGGGGCTACACCTTC | CASSQGLLRRGGYTF | TRBJ1-2 | - | - | TRBV3-1
TGTGCCAGCAGCTTAGGCCCAGGGCGTTACGAGCAGTACTTC | CASSLGPGRYEQYF | TRBJ2-7 | - | - | TRBV7-9
TGTGCCAGCAACCAAGCAGGGGCCTATGGCTACACCTTC | CASNQAGAYGYTF | TRBJ1-2 | few | - | TRBV7-2